Each of the 21 T cell receptor beta chains below was sequenced from the same sample in a study of blood T cell repertoires in COVID-19. TCRdb's table, derived via immunoSEQ multiplex PCR, lists solely in-frame clones and lacks some. The table records about 250,000 clones, approximately 88% of them present only once. The sample taken for sequencing was PBMCs or T cells enriched from blood (not recorded which). Receptors were obtained from a woman aged 40 to 50 who had been exposed to COVID-19.

The V and J genes are TRBV20-1 and TRBJ2-5; 9 bases fit TRBD2. V dropped 3 bases and J dropped 0; count of bases not matched to a gene: 11. Germline assignment: CDR1 DFQATT and CDR2 SNEGSKA (reference sequence). The CDR3 spans 17 residues. The CDR3 nucleotides are TGCAGTGCTAGTAGCGGGGGTCCCGACTCGTACCAAGAGACCCAGTACTTC. This sequence encodes CSASSGGPDSYQETQYF.

The chain uses TRBV28 and TRBJ1-4; D call uncertain. V shed 0 bases and J shed 2 bases, with 7 bases lying between them. The CDR3 sequence is 15 residues long. Germline V CDR1 and CDR2: MDHEN, SYDVKM. CDR3 in DNA: TGTGCCAGCAGTTTATGGGCGGGGACTAATGAAAAACTGTTTTTT. This encodes CASSLWAGTNEKLFF. Variable domain in full (rest from reference TRBV28 and TRBJ1-4): DVKVTQSSRYLVKRTGEKVFLECVQDMDHENMFWYRQDPGLGLRLIYFSYDVKMKEKGDIPEGYSVSREKKERFSLILESASTNQTSMYLCASSLWAGTNEKLFFGSGTQLSVL.

V gene TRBV5-4 combines with J gene TRBJ1-1; D is undetermined. V was clipped by 0 bases and J by 11 bases, with 23 bases between them. Germline values: CDR1 SGHNT, CDR2 YYREEE (reference sequence). The length of the CDR3 is 16 residues. CDR3 nucleotides: TGTGCCAGCAGCTTGGGAGCGGAGGGCAGCCCTATGGGGGCTTTCTTT. As protein: CASSLGAEGSPMGAFF.

This chain joins TRBV12-3 or TRBV12-4 and TRBJ2-1, with D tentatively TRBD1 (6 bases). V lost 4 bases to trimming and J lost 6 bases, with 10 bases between them. The CDR3 is made up of 13 amino acids. The DNA for the CDR3 is TGTGCCAGCAGTTGGGGACAAACCAATGAGCAGTTCTTC. Residues: CASSWGQTNEQFF.

This chain connects TRBV3-1 (or the pseudogene TRBV3-2) to TRBJ1-6; D uncertain. V dropped 4 bases and J dropped 7 bases, with 8 bases sitting between them. Per the germline V gene, CDR1 is LGHDT and CDR2 is YNNKEL (reference sequence). The CDR3 covers 13 residues. DNA for the CDR3: TGTGCCAGCAGCCCCAAGGAGAATTCACCCCTCCACTTT. Amino acids: CASSPKENSPLHF.

This clone was detected once. The J gene is TRBJ2-3, the V gene TRBV30; D is uncertain. This CDR3 is built from 13 residues. The germline gives CDR1 GTSNPN, CDR2 SVGIG (reference sequence). The germline V and J ends were trimmed by 0 bases and 2 bases, with 6 bases remaining between them. CDR3 nucleotide sequence: TGTGCCTGGAGTGTGGCTCTCACAGATACGCAGTATTTT. Its protein is CAWSVALTDTQYF.

There are a few counts of this clone. The chain recombines TRBV10-3 with TRBJ1-4; D may be TRBD1 (6 bases). CDR1 is ENHRY, CDR2 SYGVKD, per germline. V shed 6 bases and J shed 3 bases, with 11 bases lying between them. The CDR3 spans 14 residues. The CDR3 nucleotides are TGTGCCATCAGCCAAGACAGGCCTAATGAAAAACTGTTTTTT. It translates to CAISQDRPNEKLFF.

The chain joins TRBV5-1 to TRBJ1-3; D remains unclear. The CDR3 is made up of 13 amino acids. CDR1 is SGHRS and CDR2 is YFSETQ in the germline V gene. V gave up 4 bases and J gave up 6 bases, with 11 bases separating them. CDR3 in amino acids: CASSRDKENTIYF. As DNA, the CDR3 is TGCGCCAGCAGCCGCGACAAGGAAAACACCATATATTTT.

V and J are TRBV27 and TRBJ2-6; 8 bases fit TRBD1. The V gene end was trimmed by 6 bases and the J gene end by 4 bases; junction bases not matched to a gene: 11. This CDR3 comprises 17 residues. Germline assignment: CDR1 MNHEY and CDR2 SMNVEV (reference sequence). The CDR3, as DNA: TGTGCCAGCAGCTATCAGGCAGGGGGCAGGGGGGCCAACGTCCTGACTTTC. The encoded protein is CASSYQAGGRGANVLTF. The whole variable domain, remainder taken from reference TRBV27 and TRBJ2-6, is EAQVTQNPRYLITVTGKKLTVTCSQNMNHEYMSWYRQDPGLGLRQIYYSMNVEVTDKGDVPEGYKVSRKEKRNFPLILESPSPNQTSLYFCASSYQAGGRGANVLTFGAGSRLTVL.

The chain is built from TRBV30 and TRBJ2-6; perhaps TRBD2 as D (6 bases). Per the germline V gene, CDR1 is GTSNPN and CDR2 is SVGIG (reference sequence). Deletions cut 4 bases from V and 4 bases from J, with 14 bases between. The CDR3 covers 15 residues. CDR3 in amino acids: CAWNPGTVGANVLTF. CDR3 in DNA: TGTGCCTGGAACCCCGGGACTGTCGGGGCCAACGTCCTGACTTTC.

This chain links TRBV3-1 (or the pseudogene TRBV3-2) with TRBJ1-6, with 8 bases fitting TRBD1. Germline lookup yields CDR1 LGHDT and CDR2 YNNKEL (reference sequence). The CDR3 is 21 amino acids. V gave up 0 bases and J gave up 0 bases; unmatched junction bases: 13. The chain's CDR3 is CASSQDRDRRTLSSYNSPLHF. Written as DNA, the CDR3 is TGTGCCAGCAGCCAAGATCGGGACAGGAGAACTTTGAGCTCCTATAATTCACCCCTCCACTTT.

The rearrangement links TRBV7-3 to TRBJ2-6; maybe TRBD2 (5 bases). The CDR3 is 14 residues long. Trimming pared 5 bases from V and 4 bases from J, leaving 9 bases between. CDR1 is SGHTA, CDR2 FQGTGA, per germline. The CDR3 region is CASSRGSGANVLTF. The CDR3 bases are TGTGCCAGCAGCCGAGGGTCAGGGGCCAACGTCCTGACTTTC. Based on the CDR3 plus reference TRBV7-3 and TRBJ2-6, the full variable domain is GAGVSQTPSNKVTEKGKYVELRCDPISGHTALYWYRQSLGQGPEFLIYFQGTGAADDSGLPNDRFFAVRPEGSVSTLKIQRTERGDSAVYLCASSRGSGANVLTFGAGSRLTVL.

The CDR3 nucleotides are TGTGCCAGTAGCACTACAGGGTCCACTGAAGCTTTCTTT. It encodes CASSTTGSTEAFF. This rearrangement joins TRBV19 to TRBJ1-1, with D possibly matching TRBD1 (6 bases). This CDR3 contains 13 residues. CDR1 and CDR2 (germline): LNHDA, SQIVND (reference sequence). Trimming pared 6 bases from V and 4 bases from J, leaving 12 bases between.

The chain employs TRBV18 and TRBJ2-1; 11 nucleotides align to TRBD2. CDR3 length: 15 amino acids. Germline CDR1 is KGHSH and CDR2 is LQKENI. The V gene end was trimmed by 2 bases and the J gene end by 8 bases; junction bases not matched to a gene: 5. CDR3 coding DNA: TGTGCCAGCTCACCAACTAGCGGGAGTAAGGATGAGCAGTTCTTC. Translating it yields CASSPTSGSKDEQFF.

The chain links TRBV27 to TRBJ2-3, with no clear D. The ends were cut back, 5 bases at V and 6 bases at J, with 9 bases in the middle. The CDR3 contains 12 residues. Germline CDR1 reads MNHEY; CDR2 reads SMNVEV (reference sequence). In DNA, the CDR3 is TGTGCCAGCAGTCCCGGTTGGGATACGCAGTATTTT. It codes for CASSPGWDTQYF.

The chain has TRBV7-9 and TRBJ2-2; TRBD2 matches 12 bases. In germline, CDR1 is SEHNR, CDR2 FQNEAQ (reference sequence). The CDR3 totals 16 residues. J lost 4 bases, V lost 5 bases, and 5 bases had no gene match. The CDR3 DNA is TGTGCCAGCAGCGCCCTAGCGGGAGGGGGCACCGGGGAGCTGTTTTTT. Its translation is CASSALAGGGTGELFF. Combining the CDR3 with reference TRBV7-9 and TRBJ2-2 gives the whole variable domain DTGVSQNPRHKITKRGQNVTFRCDPISEHNRLYWYRQTLGQGPEFLTYFQNEAQLEKSRLLSDRFSAERPKGSFSTLEIQRTEQGDSAMYLCASSALAGGGTGELFFGEGSRLTVL.

The CDR3 protein is CASSVGAGNQPQHF. CDR3 nucleotide sequence: TGTGCCAGCAGCGTAGGGGCCGGCAATCAGCCCCAGCATTTT. This chain joins TRBV9 and TRBJ1-5, with D unclear. Trimming removed 0 bases from V and 2 bases from J, with 6 bases in between. The CDR3 length is 14 residues. In germline, CDR1 is SGDLS, CDR2 YYNGEE. The variable domain in full, completed from reference TRBV9 and TRBJ1-5, reads DSGVTQTPKHLITATGQRVTLRCSPRSGDLSVYWYQQSLDQGLQFLIQYYNGEERAKGNILERFSAQQFPDLHSELNLSSLELGDSALYFCASSVGAGNQPQHFGDGTRLSIL.

This chain links TRBV27 with TRBJ1-2; 9 positions agree with TRBD1. The CDR3 is 13 amino acids. Germline trimming cut 6 bases from V and 3 bases from J; bases unmatched to any gene: 2. Germline V gene data show CDR1 as MNHEY and CDR2 as SMNVEV (reference sequence). Here the CDR3 DNA reads TGTGCCAGCAGAGGACAGGGGTACTATGGCTACACCTTC. Residues: CASRGQGYYGYTF.

As concerns this clone: Additional DNA sequences in this sample encode the identical CDR3. The CDR3 protein is CASSLGGGRHNEQFF. Written as DNA, the CDR3 is TGTGCCAGCAGCTTAGGGGGGGGCCGCCACAATGAGCAGTTCTTC. This chain joins TRBV7-8 and TRBJ2-1; D is perhaps TRBD2 (7 bases). Germline-derived CDR1 and CDR2 are SGHVS and FQNEAQ. The ends were cut back, 1 base at V and 5 bases at J, with 12 bases in the middle. This CDR3 comprises 15 residues.

A word on this clone: Other DNA sequences of this sample code for an identical CDR3. The rearrangement uses TRBV6-5 and TRBJ2-7, with TRBD1 identical over 10 bases. The CDR3 is 15 amino acids. After removal of 6 bases from V and 2 bases from J, the junction contained 7 bases not matched to a gene. CDR1 and CDR2 from the germline V gene are MNHEY and SVGAGI. The CDR3 is CASSPRQGAAYEQYF. The CDR3 DNA reads TGTGCCAGCAGCCCCCGACAGGGGGCGGCCTACGAGCAGTACTTC.

This chain joins TRBV7-7 and TRBJ2-7, with a tentative D call TRBD1 (5 bases). Germline CDR1 and CDR2: SSHAT and FNYEAQ (reference sequence). V dropped 0 bases and J dropped 5 bases, with 8 bases sitting between them. The CDR3 loop spans 13 amino acids. The CDR3 nucleotides read TGTGCCAGCAGCTTAGCGGCCAGGGACGAGCAGTACTTC. This encodes CASSLAARDEQYF.